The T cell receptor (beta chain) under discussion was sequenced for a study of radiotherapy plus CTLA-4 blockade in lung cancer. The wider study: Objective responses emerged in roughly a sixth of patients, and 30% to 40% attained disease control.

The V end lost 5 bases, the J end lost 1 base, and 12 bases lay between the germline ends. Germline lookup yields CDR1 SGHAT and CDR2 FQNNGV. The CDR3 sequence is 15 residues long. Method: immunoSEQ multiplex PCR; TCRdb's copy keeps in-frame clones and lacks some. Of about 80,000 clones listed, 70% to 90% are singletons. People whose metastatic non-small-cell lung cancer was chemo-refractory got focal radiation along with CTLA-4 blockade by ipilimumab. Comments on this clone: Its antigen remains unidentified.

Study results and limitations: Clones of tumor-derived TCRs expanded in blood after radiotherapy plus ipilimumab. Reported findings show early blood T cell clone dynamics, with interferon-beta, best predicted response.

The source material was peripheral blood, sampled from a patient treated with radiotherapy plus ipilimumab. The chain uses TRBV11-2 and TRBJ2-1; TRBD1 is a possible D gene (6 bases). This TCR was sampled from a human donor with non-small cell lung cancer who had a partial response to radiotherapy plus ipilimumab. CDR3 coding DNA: TGTGCCAGCAGCCGACAAGGGGGATCCTACAATGAGCAGTTCTTC. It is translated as CASSRQGGSYNEQFF.